This TCR beta chain was identified in a study of CD8+ T cells in alopecia areata. Per germline, CDR1 SGHNT and CDR2 YYREEE (reference sequence). Trimming cost V 2 bases and J 6 bases; bases outside gene matches: 6. There are 15 residues in the CDR3. As the sequencing template, cDNA was produced by extracting RNA and reverse transcribing it. This table comes from immunoSEQ multiplex PCR, and its TCRdb copy is limited to in-frame clones, with some not included. Here the sample spans about 19,000 clones, approximately 59% being singletons. Indicated treatment: oral pan-JAK inhibitor, 5-10 mg twice daily. Researchers gathered lesional scalp punch biopsies and peripheral blood from patients with alopecia areata.

This chain uses TRBV5-4 with TRBJ2-1; 9 nucleotides agree with TRBD1. The sequenced sample was skin, obtained at week 4, from a patient treated with tofacitinib. This clonotype was sampled from a human donor with alopecia areata. The CDR3 bases are TGTGCCAGCAGCTTCCTGGACAGGGGAGGCAATGAGCAGTTCTTC. It codes for CASSFLDRGGNEQFF. The full variable domain, in which reference TRBV5-4 and TRBJ2-1 provide the parts outside the CDR3, is ETGVTQSPTHLIKTRGQQVTLRCSSQSGHNTVSWYQQALGQGPQFIFQYYREEENGRGNFPPRFSGLQFPNYSSELNVNALELDDSALYLCASSFLDRGGNEQFFGPGTRLTVL.